These T cell receptor beta chains were read from a single sample in a study of CD8 T cells in Susac syndrome. Each CDR3 protein is one row after TCRdb ran MiXCR on the immunoSEQ multiplex PCR reads. The sample lists around 190,000 distinct CDR3 sequences; 94% were seen once. Source material: CD4+ T cells from PBMCs. The receptors derive from a human donor with Susac syndrome. Both conserved end residues are part of each CDR3. A D gene is named only where the DNA matches it firmly. Size is omitted from some rows. Given values are once, few, many or a class for expanded clones.

V gene: TRBV10-2; J gene: TRBJ1-6; clone size: -; D gene: TRBD1; CDR3 DNA: TGCGCCAGCACTCACCGGGACAGGGGAGCACCCCTCCACTTT; CDR3 protein: CASTHRDRGAPLHF
V gene: TRBV11-2; J gene: TRBJ2-1; clone size: -; D gene: TRBD1; CDR3 DNA: TGTGCCAGCAGCTTAGTCGGGACAGGGAACTACAATGAGCAGTTCTTC; CDR3 protein: CASSLVGTGNYNEQFF
V gene: TRBV7-8; J gene: TRBJ2-1; clone size: once; D gene: -; CDR3 DNA: TGTGCCAGCAGCTCCCCCGGGGACACCTACAATGAGCAGTTCTTC; CDR3 protein: CASSSPGDTYNEQFF
V gene: TRBV6-5; J gene: TRBJ2-3; clone size: -; D gene: TRBD1; CDR3 DNA: TGTGCCAGCAGGCGGGGACAGGGGGAGTATACGCAGTATTTT; CDR3 protein: CASRRGQGEYTQYF
V gene: TRBV4-2; J gene: TRBJ2-7; clone size: -; D gene: -; CDR3 DNA: TGTGCCAGCAGCCAAGACCGGGCGCGGGGCGAGCAGTACTTC; CDR3 protein: CASSQDRARGEQYF
V gene: TRBV23-1; J gene: TRBJ1-3; clone size: once; D gene: -; CDR3 DNA: TGCGCCGCAACCTTAGACAGAGACTCTGGAAACACCATATATTTT; CDR3 protein: CAATLDRDSGNTIYF
V gene: TRBV7-2; J gene: TRBJ2-3; clone size: -; D gene: -; CDR3 DNA: TGTGCCAGCAGCTTAGTTCCCGCACCGTCAGATACGCAGTATTTT; CDR3 protein: CASSLVPAPSDTQYF
V gene: TRBV20-1; J gene: TRBJ1-2; clone size: -; D gene: TRBD1; CDR3 DNA: TGCAGTGCTAGCGGGACAGCAGCTAACTATGGCTACACCTTC; CDR3 protein: CSASGTAANYGYTF
V gene: TRBV29-1; J gene: TRBJ1-4; clone size: -; D gene: -; CDR3 DNA: TGCAGCGTTGAGTCCGGGAATGAAAAACTGTTTTTT; CDR3 protein: CSVESGNEKLFF
V gene: TRBV27; J gene: TRBJ2-7; clone size: -; D gene: -; CDR3 DNA: TGTGCCAGCAGTTTATCCAGGGCAGGGTACGAGCAGTACTTC; CDR3 protein: CASSLSRAGYEQYF
V gene: TRBV5-1; J gene: TRBJ2-5; clone size: -; D gene: -; CDR3 DNA: TGCGCCAGCAGCTTGGGTATAACCGAGAAGACCCAGTACTTC; CDR3 protein: CASSLGITEKTQYF
V gene: TRBV30; J gene: TRBJ1-1; clone size: -; D gene: TRBD1; CDR3 DNA: TGTGCCTGGTCGGGACAGCAGAACACTGAAGCTTTCTTT; CDR3 protein: CAWSGQQNTEAFF
V gene: TRBV7-9; J gene: TRBJ1-2; clone size: -; D gene: TRBD1; CDR3 DNA: TGTGCCAGCAGCAAGTCGACAGGGGGTATTAACGGCTACACCTTC; CDR3 protein: CASSKSTGGINGYTF
V gene: TRBV12-3/TRBV12-4; J gene: TRBJ2-3; clone size: -; D gene: -; CDR3 DNA: TGTGCCAGCATCCCAGGACAGAATCAAGGAGATACGCAGTATTTT; CDR3 protein: CASIPGQNQGDTQYF
V gene: TRBV7-3; J gene: TRBJ2-5; clone size: few; D gene: -; CDR3 DNA: TGTGCCAGCAGCTTAGGGCGTAAAGAGACCCAGTACTTC; CDR3 protein: CASSLGRKETQYF
V gene: TRBV12-3/TRBV12-4; J gene: TRBJ2-5; clone size: -; D gene: TRBD1; CDR3 DNA: TGTGCCAGCAGAGATCAGGGGGCCTGGGAGACCCAGTACTTC; CDR3 protein: CASRDQGAWETQYF
V gene: TRBV20-1; J gene: TRBJ1-2; clone size: -; D gene: -; CDR3 DNA: TGCAGTGCCCCCTCGGGGCCCGGTGATGGCTACACCTTC; CDR3 protein: CSAPSGPGDGYTF
V gene: TRBV20-1; J gene: TRBJ2-7; clone size: -; D gene: TRBD1; CDR3 DNA: TGCAGTGCTCGGACAGGGTTTATGTCCTACGAGCAGTACTTC; CDR3 protein: CSARTGFMSYEQYF
V gene: TRBV4-3; J gene: TRBJ1-3; clone size: once; D gene: -; CDR3 DNA: TGCGCCAGCAGCCCAAAGGTTGGAAACACCATATATTTT; CDR3 protein: CASSPKVGNTIYF
V gene: TRBV7-2; J gene: TRBJ2-5; clone size: once; D gene: TRBD1; CDR3 DNA: TGTGCCAGCAGCACGAGGACAGGGGCAGAGACCCAGTACTTC; CDR3 protein: CASSTRTGAETQYF
V gene: TRBV6-1; J gene: TRBJ2-1; clone size: -; D gene: -; CDR3 DNA: TGTGCCAGCAGTGAAGTGGGACTCACCTACAATGAGCAGTTCTTC; CDR3 protein: CASSEVGLTYNEQFF
V gene: TRBV5-1; J gene: TRBJ2-5; clone size: -; D gene: TRBD2; CDR3 DNA: TGCGCCAGCAGCCACGGGGGGGCGGATCAAGAGACCCAGTACTTC; CDR3 protein: CASSHGGADQETQYF
V gene: TRBV4-2; J gene: TRBJ1-2; clone size: -; D gene: -; CDR3 DNA: TGTGCCAGCAGCCAAGATAAGTCCTCCCCTTATGGCTACACCTTC; CDR3 protein: CASSQDKSSPYGYTF
V gene: TRBV9; J gene: TRBJ1-2; clone size: -; D gene: TRBD1; CDR3 DNA: TGTGCCAGCTCGACCAGGGGGCACTATGGCTACACCTTC; CDR3 protein: CASSTRGHYGYTF
V gene: TRBV7-2; J gene: TRBJ2-7; clone size: once; D gene: TRBD1; CDR3 DNA: TGTGCCAGCAGCTTAGCATCAGGACAGGGCTACGAGCAGTACTTC; CDR3 protein: CASSLASGQGYEQYF
V gene: TRBV5-1; J gene: TRBJ2-5; clone size: -; D gene: TRBD2; CDR3 DNA: TGCGCCAGCGGGGTCCCTAGCGGACAAGAGACCCAGTACTTC; CDR3 protein: CASGVPSGQETQYF
V gene: TRBV5-4; J gene: TRBJ1-1; clone size: -; D gene: -; CDR3 DNA: TGTGCCAGCAGCTTGAATGCAGGGGCGAACACTGAAGCTTTCTTT; CDR3 protein: CASSLNAGANTEAFF
V gene: TRBV5-5; J gene: TRBJ1-2; clone size: -; D gene: -; CDR3 DNA: TGTGCCAGCAGCCCGTCCCTGGACTATGGCTACACCTTC; CDR3 protein: CASSPSLDYGYTF
V gene: TRBV5-4; J gene: TRBJ2-3; clone size: -; D gene: TRBD2; CDR3 DNA: TGTGCCACCTGGACTAGCGGGGGCCTTTTCGTCACAGATACGCAGTATTTT; CDR3 protein: CATWTSGGLFVTDTQYF
V gene: TRBV24-1; J gene: TRBJ2-2; clone size: -; D gene: -; CDR3 DNA: TGTGCCACCAGTGATTTACGGGAGCTGTTTTTT; CDR3 protein: CATSDLRELFF
V gene: TRBV21-1; J gene: TRBJ1-5; clone size: -; D gene: -; CDR3 DNA: TGTGCCAGCAGCACATTGGACAGCTTAAGGAGCAATCAGCCCCAGCATTTT; CDR3 protein: CASSTLDSLRSNQPQHF
V gene: TRBV30; J gene: TRBJ1-1; clone size: -; D gene: TRBD1; CDR3 DNA: TGTGCCTGGAGTCCCCGGACAGGGGAAGCTTTCTTT; CDR3 protein: CAWSPRTGEAFF
V gene: TRBV27; J gene: TRBJ2-5; clone size: -; D gene: TRBD2; CDR3 DNA: TGTGCCAGCAGTTTATCTGTCCCACTAGCGGAAGAGACCCAGTACTTC; CDR3 protein: CASSLSVPLAEETQYF
V gene: TRBV24-1; J gene: TRBJ2-7; clone size: -; D gene: TRBD2; CDR3 DNA: TGTGCCACCAGTGGGGTAGCGGGGGTTGTTAGCTCCTACGAGCAGTACTTC; CDR3 protein: CATSGVAGVVSSYEQYF
V gene: TRBV5-1; J gene: TRBJ1-4; clone size: -; D gene: -; CDR3 DNA: TGCGCCAGCAGCTTGGTGGGAAGGTCGGCTGAAAAACTGTTTTTT; CDR3 protein: CASSLVGRSAEKLFF
V gene: TRBV5-6; J gene: TRBJ2-4; clone size: -; D gene: TRBD1; CDR3 DNA: TGTGCCAGCAGCCCCGGGACAGCCTACAAAAACATTCAGTACTTC; CDR3 protein: CASSPGTAYKNIQYF
V gene: TRBV20-1; J gene: TRBJ1-4; clone size: -; D gene: TRBD1; CDR3 DNA: TGCAGTGCCTACAGGGGAGGAGAAAAACTGTTTTTT; CDR3 protein: CSAYRGGEKLFF
V gene: TRBV20-1; J gene: TRBJ2-3; clone size: -; D gene: TRBD1; CDR3 DNA: TGCAGTGCTCGGACAGGGTCTAGCACAGATACGCAGTATTTT; CDR3 protein: CSARTGSSTDTQYF
V gene: TRBV5-1; J gene: TRBJ2-1; clone size: -; D gene: -; CDR3 DNA: TGCGCCAGCAGCTTGGGGGTTGATCGGGACGAGCAGTTCTTC; CDR3 protein: CASSLGVDRDEQFF
V gene: TRBV2; J gene: TRBJ1-2; clone size: -; D gene: -; CDR3 DNA: TGTGCCAGCAGTGGGGACTTTAACTATGGCTACACCTTC; CDR3 protein: CASSGDFNYGYTF
V gene: TRBV5-1; J gene: TRBJ2-1; clone size: -; D gene: TRBD2; CDR3 DNA: TGCGCCAGCAGCTTGGTAGCGGGGTCCTACAATGAGCAGTTCTTC; CDR3 protein: CASSLVAGSYNEQFF